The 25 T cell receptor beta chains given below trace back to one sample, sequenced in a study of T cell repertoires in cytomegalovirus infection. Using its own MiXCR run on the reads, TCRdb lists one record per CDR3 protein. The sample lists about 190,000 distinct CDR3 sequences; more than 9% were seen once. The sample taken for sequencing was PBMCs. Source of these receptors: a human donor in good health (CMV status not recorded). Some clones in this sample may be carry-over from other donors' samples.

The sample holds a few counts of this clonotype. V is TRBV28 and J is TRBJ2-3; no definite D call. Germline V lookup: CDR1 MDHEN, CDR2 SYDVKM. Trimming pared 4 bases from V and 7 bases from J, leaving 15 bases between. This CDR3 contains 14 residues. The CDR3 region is CASSSPPTDNTQYF. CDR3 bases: TGTGCCAGCAGTTCCCCACCGACTGATAATACGCAGTATTTT.

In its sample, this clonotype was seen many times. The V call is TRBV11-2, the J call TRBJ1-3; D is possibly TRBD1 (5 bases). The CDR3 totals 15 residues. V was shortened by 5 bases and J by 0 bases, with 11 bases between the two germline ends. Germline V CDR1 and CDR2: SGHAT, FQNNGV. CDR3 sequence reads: CASSPRQSSGNTIYF. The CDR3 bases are TGTGCCAGCAGCCCCCGACAGAGCTCTGGAAACACCATATATTTT.

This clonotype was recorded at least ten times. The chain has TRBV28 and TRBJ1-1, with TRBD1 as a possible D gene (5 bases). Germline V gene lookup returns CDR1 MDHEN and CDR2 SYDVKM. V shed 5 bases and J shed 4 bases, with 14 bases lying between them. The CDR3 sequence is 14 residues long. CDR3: CASSPQAGGTEAFF. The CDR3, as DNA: TGTGCCAGCAGTCCTCAAGCGGGGGGCACTGAAGCTTTCTTT.

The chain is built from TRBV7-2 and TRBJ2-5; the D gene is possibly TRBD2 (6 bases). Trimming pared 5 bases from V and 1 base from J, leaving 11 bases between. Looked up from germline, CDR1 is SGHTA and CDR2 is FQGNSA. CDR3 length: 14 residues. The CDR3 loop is CASSVRGIQETQYF. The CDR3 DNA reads TGTGCCAGCAGCGTTCGGGGGATCCAAGAGACCCAGTACTTC.

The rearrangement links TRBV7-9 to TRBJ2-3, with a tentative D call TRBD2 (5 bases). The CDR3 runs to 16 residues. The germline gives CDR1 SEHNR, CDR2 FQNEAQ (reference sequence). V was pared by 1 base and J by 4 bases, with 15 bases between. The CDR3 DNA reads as TGTGCCAGCAGCTTAGACTTGGCCACCGGGGCAGATACGCAGTATTTT. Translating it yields CASSLDLATGADTQYF.

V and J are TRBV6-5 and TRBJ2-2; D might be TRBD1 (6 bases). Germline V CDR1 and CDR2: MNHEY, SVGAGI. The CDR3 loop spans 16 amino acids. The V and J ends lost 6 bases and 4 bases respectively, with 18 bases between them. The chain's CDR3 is CASSKISGTTTGELFF. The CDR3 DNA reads TGTGCCAGCAGCAAGATTTCCGGGACAACCACCGGGGAGCTGTTTTTT.

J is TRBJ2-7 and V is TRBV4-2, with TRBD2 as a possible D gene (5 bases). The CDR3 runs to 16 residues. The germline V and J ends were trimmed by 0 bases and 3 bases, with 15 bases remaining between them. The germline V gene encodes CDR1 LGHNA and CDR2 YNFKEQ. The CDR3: CASSQDLEDGVYEQYF. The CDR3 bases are TGTGCCAGCAGCCAAGATCTGGAAGACGGGGTCTACGAGCAGTACTTC.

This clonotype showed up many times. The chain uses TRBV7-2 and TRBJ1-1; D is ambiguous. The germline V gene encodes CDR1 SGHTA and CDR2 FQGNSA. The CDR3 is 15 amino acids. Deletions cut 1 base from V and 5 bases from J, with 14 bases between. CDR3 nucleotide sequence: TGTGCCAGCAGCTTAGGACCAGTGGGGAATACTGAAGCTTTCTTT. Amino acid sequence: CASSLGPVGNTEAFF.

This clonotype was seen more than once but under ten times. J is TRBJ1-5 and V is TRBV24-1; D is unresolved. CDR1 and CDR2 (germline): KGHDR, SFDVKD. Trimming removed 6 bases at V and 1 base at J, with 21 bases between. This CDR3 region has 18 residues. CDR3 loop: CATSSSETAASSNQPQHF. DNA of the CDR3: TGTGCCACCAGTTCTTCCGAAACAGCGGCCTCCAGCAATCAGCCCCAGCATTTT.

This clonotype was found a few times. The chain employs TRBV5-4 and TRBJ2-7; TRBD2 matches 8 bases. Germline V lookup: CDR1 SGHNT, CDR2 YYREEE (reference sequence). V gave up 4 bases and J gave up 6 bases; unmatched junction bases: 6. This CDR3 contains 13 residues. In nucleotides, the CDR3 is TGTGCCAGCAGCCCCCGGGAGGGGGGCGAGCAGTACTTC. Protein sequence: CASSPREGGEQYF.

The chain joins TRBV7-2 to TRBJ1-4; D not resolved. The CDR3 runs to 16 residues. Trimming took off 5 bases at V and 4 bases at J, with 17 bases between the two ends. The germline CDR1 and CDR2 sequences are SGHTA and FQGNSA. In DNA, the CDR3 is TGTGCCAGCAGCATAGAGTCACCGGCGGGTAATGAAAAACTGTTTTTT. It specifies CASSIESPAGNEKLFF.

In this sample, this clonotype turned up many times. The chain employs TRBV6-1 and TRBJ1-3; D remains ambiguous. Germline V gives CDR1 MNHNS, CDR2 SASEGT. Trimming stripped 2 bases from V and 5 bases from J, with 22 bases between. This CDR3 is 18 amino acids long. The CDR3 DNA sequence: TGTGCCAGCAGTGAACCATTGCTTGGAGGAGGGAGGCGAAACACCATATATTTT. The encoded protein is CASSEPLLGGGRRNTIYF.

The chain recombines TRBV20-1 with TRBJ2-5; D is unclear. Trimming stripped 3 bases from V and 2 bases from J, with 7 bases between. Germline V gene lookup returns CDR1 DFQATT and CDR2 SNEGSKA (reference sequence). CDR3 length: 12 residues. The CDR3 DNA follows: TGCAGTGCTAGGGGATTACAAGAGACCCAGTACTTC. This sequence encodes CSARGLQETQYF.

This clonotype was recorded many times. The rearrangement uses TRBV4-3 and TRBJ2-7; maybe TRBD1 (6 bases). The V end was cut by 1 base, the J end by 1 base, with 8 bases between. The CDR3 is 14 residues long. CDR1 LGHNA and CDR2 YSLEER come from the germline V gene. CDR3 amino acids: CASSQVGTSYEQYF. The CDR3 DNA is TGCGCCAGCAGCCAAGTGGGGACATCCTACGAGCAGTACTTC.

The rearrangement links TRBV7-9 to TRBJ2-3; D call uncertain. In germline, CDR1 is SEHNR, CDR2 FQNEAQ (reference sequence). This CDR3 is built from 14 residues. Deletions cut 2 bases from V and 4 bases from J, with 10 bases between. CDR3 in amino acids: CASSLSVGADTQYF. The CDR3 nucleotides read TGTGCCAGCAGCTTAAGTGTTGGGGCAGATACGCAGTATTTT.

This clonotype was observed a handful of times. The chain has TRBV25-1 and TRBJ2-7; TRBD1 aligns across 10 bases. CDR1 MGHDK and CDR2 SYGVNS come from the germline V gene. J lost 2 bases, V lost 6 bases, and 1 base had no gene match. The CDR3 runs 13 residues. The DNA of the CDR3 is TGTGCCAGCAGGGGGACAGGGGCCTACGAGCAGTACTTC. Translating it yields CASRGTGAYEQYF.

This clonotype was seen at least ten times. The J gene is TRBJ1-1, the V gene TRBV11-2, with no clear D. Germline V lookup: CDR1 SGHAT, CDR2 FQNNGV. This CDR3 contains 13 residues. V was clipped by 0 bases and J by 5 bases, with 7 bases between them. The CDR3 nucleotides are TGTGCCAGCAGCTTAGATCTAGGGACTGAAGCTTTCTTT. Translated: CASSLDLGTEAFF.

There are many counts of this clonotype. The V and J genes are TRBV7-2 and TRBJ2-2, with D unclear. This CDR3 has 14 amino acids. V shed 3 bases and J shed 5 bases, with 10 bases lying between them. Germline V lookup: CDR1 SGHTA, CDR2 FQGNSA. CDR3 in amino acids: CASSLGGGTGELFF. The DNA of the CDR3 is TGTGCCAGCAGCTTGGGCGGTGGGACCGGGGAGCTGTTTTTT.

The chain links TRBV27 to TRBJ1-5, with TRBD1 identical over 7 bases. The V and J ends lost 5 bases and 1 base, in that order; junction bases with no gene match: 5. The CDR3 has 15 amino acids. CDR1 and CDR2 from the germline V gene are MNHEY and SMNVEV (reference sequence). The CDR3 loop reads CASSPRQGSNQPQHF. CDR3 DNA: TGTGCCAGCAGTCCTCGACAGGGAAGCAATCAGCCCCAGCATTTT.

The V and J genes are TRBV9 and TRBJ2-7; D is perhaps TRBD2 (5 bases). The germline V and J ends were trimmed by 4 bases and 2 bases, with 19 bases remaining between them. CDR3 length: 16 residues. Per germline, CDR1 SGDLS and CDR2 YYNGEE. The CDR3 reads CASSPRTHQMPYEQYF. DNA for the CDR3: TGTGCCAGCAGCCCCAGGACTCATCAGATGCCCTACGAGCAGTACTTC.

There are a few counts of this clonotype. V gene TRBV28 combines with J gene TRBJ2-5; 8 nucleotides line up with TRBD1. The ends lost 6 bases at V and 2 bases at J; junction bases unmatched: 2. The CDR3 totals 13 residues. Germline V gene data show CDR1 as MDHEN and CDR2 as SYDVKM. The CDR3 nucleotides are TGTGCCAGCAGCAGGGACAGGCAAGAGACCCAGTACTTC. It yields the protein CASSRDRQETQYF.

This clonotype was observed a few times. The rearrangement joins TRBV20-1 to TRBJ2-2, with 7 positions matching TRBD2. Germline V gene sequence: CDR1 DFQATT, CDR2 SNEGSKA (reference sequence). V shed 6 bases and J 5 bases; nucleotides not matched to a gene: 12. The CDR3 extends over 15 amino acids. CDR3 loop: CSAENPTGGTGELFF. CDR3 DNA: TGCAGTGCCGAGAACCCAACCGGGGGGACCGGGGAGCTGTTTTTT.

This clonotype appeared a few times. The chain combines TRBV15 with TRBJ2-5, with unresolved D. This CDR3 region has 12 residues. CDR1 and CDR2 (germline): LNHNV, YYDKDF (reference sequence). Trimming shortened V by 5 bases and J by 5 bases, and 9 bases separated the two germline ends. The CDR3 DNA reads TGTGCCACCAGCCGGTATCGGGAGACCCAGTACTTC. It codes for CATSRYRETQYF.

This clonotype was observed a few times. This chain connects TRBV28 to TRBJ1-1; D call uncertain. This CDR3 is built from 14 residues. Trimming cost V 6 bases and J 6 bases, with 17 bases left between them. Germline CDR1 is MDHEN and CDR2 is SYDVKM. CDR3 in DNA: TGTGCCAGCAGCTACAATGGCCTTATGGCTGAAGCTTTCTTT. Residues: CASSYNGLMAEAFF.

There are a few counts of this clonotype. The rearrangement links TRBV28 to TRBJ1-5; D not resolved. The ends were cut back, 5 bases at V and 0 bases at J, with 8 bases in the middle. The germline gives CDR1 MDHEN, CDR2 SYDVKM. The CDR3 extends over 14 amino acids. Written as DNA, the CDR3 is TGTGCCAGCAGTCGACAATATAGCAATCAGCCCCAGCATTTT. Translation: CASSRQYSNQPQHF.